Listed below are T cell receptor beta chains from one sample, sequenced in a study of T cell repertoires in cytomegalovirus infection. Each CDR3 protein is one row after TCRdb ran MiXCR on the reads. The sample includes about 700,000 distinct CDR3 sequences, 30% to 40% seen only once; the top ten take about 20%. These receptors lack a known antigen. The input for sequencing was cultured PBMCs, taken from culture after CMV antigen stimulation. These receptors came from a human donor in good health (CMV status not recorded). Some clones in this sample may be carry-over from other donors' samples. CDR3s include the opening cysteine and the closing phenylalanine or tryptophan. Each record gives: V gene, D gene, J gene, clone size, CDR3 DNA, CDR3 protein. The D gene is left open where the match is weak. Expanded clones are given a class, and other clones once, few, many or no size at all.

>TRBV5-4|NA|TRBJ2-1|NA
TGTGCCAGCAGCTTGGCCCCAGCGGGTAGGGCCCGCAATGAGCAGTTCTTC
CASSLAPAGRARNEQFF
>TRBV7-4|NA|TRBJ1-6|NA
TGTGCCAGCAGCTTAGATCCGGGAGCACCCCTCCACTTT
CASSLDPGAPLHF
>TRBV7-6|NA|TRBJ2-1|NA
TGTGCCAGCAGCCCGGAGATTCGAGAGCAGTTCTTC
CASSPEIREQFF
>TRBV7-9|NA|TRBJ1-5|NA
TGTGCCAGCAGCCCCGCTAGATCGGACTACAATCAGCCCCAGCATTTT
CASSPARSDYNQPQHF
>TRBV7-2|NA|TRBJ1-3|many
TGTGCCAGCAGCAGCGACAGCGCCTCTGGAAACACCATATATTTT
CASSSDSASGNTIYF
>TRBV7-2|NA|TRBJ2-3|NA
TGTGCCAGCAGCCCCGGGACGATAGGGGCCGCAGATACGCAGTATTTT
CASSPGTIGAADTQYF
>TRBV4-3|NA|TRBJ1-2|NA
TGCGCCAGCAGCCAACAAGACAGGAAAGGAGGCTACACCTTC
CASSQQDRKGGYTF
>TRBV7-9|NA|TRBJ1-2|few
TGTGCCAGCAGCTCCGGGGGCGTCTATGGCTACACCTTC
CASSSGGVYGYTF
>TRBV6-6|NA|TRBJ2-1|NA
TGTGCCAGCAGTTACTCGCGTGGGGTAGGTGAGCAGTTCTTC
CASSYSRGVGEQFF
>TRBV20-1|TRBD1|TRBJ1-1|NA
TGCAGTGCTCAGACAGGGGGTTTGGGTGAAGCTTTCTTT
CSAQTGGLGEAFF
>TRBV4-1|TRBD1|TRBJ1-2|few
TGCGCCAGCGCCCAAGCCGGGACAGGTTCCCTTGGCTATGGCTACACCTTC
CASAQAGTGSLGYGYTF
>TRBV7-9|NA|TRBJ2-5|NA
TGTGCCAGCAGCTTAGGGGATAGATGGCGGGAGACCCAGTACTTC
CASSLGDRWRETQYF
>TRBV27|TRBD1|TRBJ1-6|NA
TGTGCCAGCAGTTCCGGGACAGGGGGCGCCTTTGAAAGCTCCCTCCACTTT
CASSSGTGGAFESSLHF
>TRBV12-3/TRBV12-4|NA|TRBJ2-7|NA
TGTGCCAGCAGTCCTGGGGTGCAAGAGCAGTACTTC
CASSPGVQEQYF
>TRBV7-9|NA|TRBJ2-7|NA
TGTGCCAGCAGTAGACCGGGAAATCTCGAGCAGTACTTC
CASSRPGNLEQYF
>TRBV7-9|TRBD2|TRBJ2-5|NA
TGTGCCAGCAGCTCTAGCGGGACTCCCAAGGAGACCCAGTACTTC
CASSSSGTPKETQYF
>TRBV4-3|TRBD1|TRBJ2-1|NA
TGCGCCAGCAGCCAAGTACGACAGGGATCATATGAGCAGTTCTTC
CASSQVRQGSYEQFF
>TRBV7-2|NA|TRBJ1-1|many
TGTGCCAGCAGGTTATATCAGGACACTGAAGCTTTCTTT
CASRLYQDTEAFF
>TRBV5-4|NA|TRBJ2-3|NA
TGTGCCAGCAGCCGATTAGGAGTGGGAGTGGATACGCAGTATTTT
CASSRLGVGVDTQYF
>TRBV20-1|NA|TRBJ1-5|NA
TGCAGTGCTAACCAAGATAGCAATCAGCCCCAGCATTTT
CSANQDSNQPQHF
>TRBV29-1|NA|TRBJ2-5|NA
TGCAGCGTAGGATGGTACAGGGTGAGGGAGACCCAGTACTTC
CSVGWYRVRETQYF
>TRBV6-6|NA|TRBJ2-5|NA
TGTGCCGGGGCCCTGACACCCAAACAAGAGACCCAGTACTTC
CAGALTPKQETQYF
>TRBV2|TRBD2|TRBJ2-7|few
TGTGCCAGCAGTGAAGTGGGCGGGAGCTCCTACGAGCAGTACTTC
CASSEVGGSSYEQYF
>TRBV20-1|NA|TRBJ2-5|NA
TGCAGTGCCGTTCGTCAAGAGACCCAGTACTTC
CSAVRQETQYF
>TRBV4-1|NA|TRBJ2-7|NA
TGCGCCAGCAGCCAAGATCCGGCCAACCACGAGCAGTACTTC
CASSQDPANHEQYF
>TRBV7-6|NA|TRBJ1-3|many
TGTGCCAGCAGCTTACGGCACGGGGACCCTGGAAACACCATATATTTT
CASSLRHGDPGNTIYF
>TRBV7-8|NA|TRBJ2-7|NA
TGTGCCAGCAGCTTACGAACGGGGACCGAGCAGTACTTC
CASSLRTGTEQYF
>TRBV6-5|NA|TRBJ2-5|few
TGTGCCAGCAGTTTACTAGCAGCAGAGACCCAGTACTTC
CASSLLAAETQYF
>TRBV6-2/TRBV6-3|TRBD1|TRBJ1-2|NA
TGTGCCAGCAGTTACTCGAGGGACAGGGACCGGAAAACCTATGGCTACACCTTC
CASSYSRDRDRKTYGYTF
>TRBV7-9|NA|TRBJ1-1|few
TGTGCCAGCAGCTCAAGGGGCTGGAACACTGAAGCTTTCTTT
CASSSRGWNTEAFF
>TRBV9|NA|TRBJ2-3|NA
TGTGCCAGCAGGCAGGGCGGGGAAGGAGATACGCAGTATTTT
CASRQGGEGDTQYF
>TRBV7-6|TRBD2|TRBJ2-1|few
TGTGCCAGCAGGGCTAGCCTAGCGGACCCCTACAATGAGCAGTTCTTC
CASRASLADPYNEQFF
>TRBV18|NA|TRBJ1-1|few
TGTGCCAGCTCACCAGGTTCTGAGGGCCCAGAGGTTTTCTTT
CASSPGSEGPEVFF
>TRBV6-6|NA|TRBJ2-1|NA
TGTGCCAGCAGCCAAGTTGGGACACTGTTCTTC
CASSQVGTLFF
>TRBV4-2|TRBD2|TRBJ2-1|NA
TGTGCCAGCAGCCAAGAATCTCCTCTAGCGGGGACTAATGAGCAGTTCTTC
CASSQESPLAGTNEQFF
>TRBV5-6|TRBD1|TRBJ2-3|NA
TGTGCCAGCAGCCCTCGGACAGGGGCGGATACGCAGTATTTT
CASSPRTGADTQYF
>TRBV20-1|NA|TRBJ1-2|NA
TGCAGTGCTAGGTGGGGGGGCGCCGATGGCTACACCTTC
CSARWGGADGYTF
>TRBV20-1|NA|TRBJ2-1|few
TGCAGTGCAAATAGGGGGACCAATGAGCAGTTCTTC
CSANRGTNEQFF
>TRBV29-1|TRBD1|TRBJ2-7|NA
TGCAGCGTTGCGGGGACAGGGGGCTTTGGGTACGAGCAGTACTTC
CSVAGTGGFGYEQYF
>TRBV6-1|NA|TRBJ2-7|few
TGTGCCAGCAGGAACTCCGGGACAATCTACGAGCAGTACTTC
CASRNSGTIYEQYF
>TRBV7-9|TRBD2|TRBJ2-7|few
TGTGCCAGCAGCGTGGGTTCCGGGACTAGCGGGGAGCAGTACTTC
CASSVGSGTSGEQYF
>TRBV6-1|NA|TRBJ1-5|NA
TGTGCCAGCAGGCAGGGCATGGGAGCCCAGCATTTT
CASRQGMGAQHF
>TRBV5-5|TRBD1|TRBJ2-2|NA
TGTGCCAGCAGCTGGGGACAGGGACCCACCGGGGAGCTGTTTTTT
CASSWGQGPTGELFF
>TRBV7-9|TRBD1|TRBJ2-7|NA
TGTGCCAGCAGCTACCCGGGACAGGGTATTTACGAGCAGTACTTC
CASSYPGQGIYEQYF
>TRBV6-2/TRBV6-3|NA|TRBJ2-2|NA
TGTGCCAGCAGTCCATGGGACGGCGGGGAGCTGTTTTTT
CASSPWDGGELFF
>TRBV20-1|NA|TRBJ2-6|few
TGCAGTGCCATACAGGGTACTGGGGCCAACGTCCTGACTTTC
CSAIQGTGANVLTF
>TRBV7-9|NA|TRBJ2-7|NA
TGTGCCAGCAGGATAAAGGGGATCGACTACGAGCAGTACTTC
CASRIKGIDYEQYF
>TRBV12-3/TRBV12-4|NA|TRBJ1-5|few
TGTGCCAGCAGTTTAGCGCTAGGGCGTCAGCCCCAGCATTTT
CASSLALGRQPQHF
>TRBV6-2/TRBV6-3|NA|TRBJ2-1|many
TGTGCCAGCGGACACCCCCACGGGGGCTCCTACAATGAGCAGTTCTTC
CASGHPHGGSYNEQFF
>TRBV6-5|TRBD2|TRBJ2-7|few
TGTGCCAGCAGTTTTAGGGGACTAGTGCTTGGTGAGCAGTACTTC
CASSFRGLVLGEQYF
>TRBV2|TRBD1|TRBJ2-7|NA
TGTGCCAGCAGTGAAAACCGGGACAGCTACGAGCAGTACTTC
CASSENRDSYEQYF
>TRBV7-6|TRBD2|TRBJ2-2|many
TGTGCCAGCAGCTCTTCGACTAGCGGGGTGGAGCTGTTTTTT
CASSSSTSGVELFF